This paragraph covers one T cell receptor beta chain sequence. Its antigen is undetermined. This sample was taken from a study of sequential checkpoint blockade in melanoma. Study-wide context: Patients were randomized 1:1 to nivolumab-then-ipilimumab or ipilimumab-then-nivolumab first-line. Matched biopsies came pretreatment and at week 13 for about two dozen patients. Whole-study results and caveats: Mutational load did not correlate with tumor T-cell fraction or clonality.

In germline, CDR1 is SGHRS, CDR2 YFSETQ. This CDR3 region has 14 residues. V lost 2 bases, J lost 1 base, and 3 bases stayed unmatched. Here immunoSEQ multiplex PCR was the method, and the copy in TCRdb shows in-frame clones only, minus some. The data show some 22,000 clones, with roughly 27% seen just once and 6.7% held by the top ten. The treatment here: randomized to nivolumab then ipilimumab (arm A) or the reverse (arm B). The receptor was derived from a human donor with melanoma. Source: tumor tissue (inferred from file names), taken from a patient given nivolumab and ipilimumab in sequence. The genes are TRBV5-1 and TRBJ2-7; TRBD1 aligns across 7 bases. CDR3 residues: CASSFLQGSYEQYF. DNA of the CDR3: TGCGCCAGCAGCTTCCTACAGGGGTCCTACGAGCAGTACTTC.